This T cell receptor (beta chain) was captured in a study of blood T cell repertoires in COVID-19. Study-wide context: Whether acute or convalescent, the COVID-19 samples came from the United States, Italy and Spain. Nucleic acid was either cDNA or gDNA, and it came from T cells, B-cell-depleted T cells, or PBMCs.

In the authors' workflow: For nucleated cells, counts were estimated from reference gene primer amplification. Sequencing used immunoSEQ multiplex PCR; TCRdb keeps in-frame clones, though not all of them. From that table come the V and J calls and clone size; the DNA was used to work out D and trimming. The table includes some 220,000 clones, about 84% detected once. Germline V gene sequence: CDR1 KGHDR, CDR2 SFDVKD. CDR3 length: 16 amino acids. The germline V and J ends were trimmed by 4 bases and 3 bases, with 14 bases remaining between them. Sequencing was performed on peripheral blood. The receptor's source is a human donor in a cohort sampled during active COVID-19. The J gene is TRBJ2-2, the V gene TRBV24-1, with TRBD1 as a possible D gene (5 bases). The CDR3 spells CATSDSPGFDTGELFF. For the CDR3, the DNA is TGTGCCACCAGTGACTCACCAGGGTTCGACACCGGGGAGCTGTTTTTT.